Sequencing of this TCR beta chain was carried out in a study of T cells in Graves' hyperthyroidism and ophthalmopathy. The CDR3 is made up of 17 amino acids. V lost 6 bases and J lost 0, with 20 bases in between. Germline V gives CDR1 LGHDT, CDR2 YNNKEL (reference sequence). This clonotype occurred many times. Each patient was aged 18 to 65 and had newly diagnosed hyperthyroidism of under 2 months' duration. TCR beta CDR3 regions were amplified from RNA. RT-PCR in the first round (using the HTBI primer set) targeted the TCR CDR3. One entry per CDR3 protein results from TCRdb running MiXCR on the multiplex PCR reads. The sample carries about 420,000 distinct CDR3 sequences, approximately 15% recorded once.

The V and J genes are TRBV3-1 and TRBJ2-5, with D unclear. This TCR derives from a woman aged 18-30 years with Graves' hyperthyroidism. The sample taken for sequencing was blood. CDR3: CASSPKVAVEYQETQYF. The CDR3 DNA reads as TGTGCCAGCAGTCCCAAGGTGGCGGTGGAGTACCAAGAGACCCAGTACTTC.